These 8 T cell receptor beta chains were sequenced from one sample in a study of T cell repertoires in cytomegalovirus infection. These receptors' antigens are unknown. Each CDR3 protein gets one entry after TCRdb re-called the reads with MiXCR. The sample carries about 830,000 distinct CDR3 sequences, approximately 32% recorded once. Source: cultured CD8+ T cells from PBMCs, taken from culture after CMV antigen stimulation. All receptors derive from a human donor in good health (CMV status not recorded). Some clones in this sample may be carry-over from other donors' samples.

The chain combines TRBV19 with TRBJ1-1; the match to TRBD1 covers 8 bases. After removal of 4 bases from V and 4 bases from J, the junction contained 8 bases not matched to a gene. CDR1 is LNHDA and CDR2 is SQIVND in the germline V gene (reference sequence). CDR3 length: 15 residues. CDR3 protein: CASSTRQGKATEAFF. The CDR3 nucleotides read TGTGCCAGTAGTACCAGACAGGGGAAGGCCACTGAAGCTTTCTTT.

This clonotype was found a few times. The CDR3 is CASSLEAAANYGYTF. The CDR3 DNA reads TGTGCCAGCAGCTTAGAGGCAGCAGCTAACTATGGCTACACCTTC. The rearrangement links TRBV7-6 to TRBJ1-2; D gene unclear. Trimming shortened V by 1 base and J by 0 bases, and 9 bases separated the two germline ends. CDR1 SGHVS and CDR2 FNYEAQ come from the germline V gene. The CDR3 length is 15 residues. Combining the CDR3 with reference TRBV7-6 and TRBJ1-2 gives the whole variable domain GAGVSQSPRYKVTKRGQDVALRCDPISGHVSLYWYRQALGQGPEFLTYFNYEAQQDKSGLPNDRFSAERPEGSISTLTIQRTEQRDSAMYRCASSLEAAANYGYTFGSGTRLTVV.

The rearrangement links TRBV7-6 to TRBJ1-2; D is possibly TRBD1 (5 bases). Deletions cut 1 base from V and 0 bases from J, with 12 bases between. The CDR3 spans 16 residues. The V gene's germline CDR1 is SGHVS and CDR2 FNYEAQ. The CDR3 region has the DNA TGTGCCAGCAGCTTAGGGGGGGGTCCAGCTAACTATGGCTACACCTTC. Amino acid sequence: CASSLGGGPANYGYTF.

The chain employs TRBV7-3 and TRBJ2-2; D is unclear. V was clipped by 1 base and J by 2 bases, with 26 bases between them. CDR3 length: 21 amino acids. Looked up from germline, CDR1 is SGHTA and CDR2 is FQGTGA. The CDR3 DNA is TGTGCCAGCAGCTTAAATTCTTTCCCCGACTTTCGGCAGGATAACACCGGGGAGCTGTTTTTT. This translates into CASSLNSFPDFRQDNTGELFF.

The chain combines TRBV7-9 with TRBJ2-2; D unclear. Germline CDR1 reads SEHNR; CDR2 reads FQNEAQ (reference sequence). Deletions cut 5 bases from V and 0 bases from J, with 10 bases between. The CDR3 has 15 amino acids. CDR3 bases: TGTGCCAGCAGCCGATCGGATACGAACACCGGGGAGCTGTTTTTT. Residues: CASSRSDTNTGELFF.

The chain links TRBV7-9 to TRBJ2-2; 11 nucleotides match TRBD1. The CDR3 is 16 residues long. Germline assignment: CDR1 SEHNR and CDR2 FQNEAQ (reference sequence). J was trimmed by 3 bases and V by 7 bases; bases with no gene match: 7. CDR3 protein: CASNFGTGGYTGELFF. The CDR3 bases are TGTGCCAGCAACTTCGGGACAGGGGGTTACACCGGGGAGCTGTTTTTT.

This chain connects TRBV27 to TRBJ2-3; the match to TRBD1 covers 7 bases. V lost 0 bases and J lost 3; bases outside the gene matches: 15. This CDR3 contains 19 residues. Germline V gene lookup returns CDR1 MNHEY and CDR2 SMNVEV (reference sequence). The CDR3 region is CASSLSNSVRGLATDTQYF. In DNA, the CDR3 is TGTGCCAGCAGTTTATCGAACTCAGTTAGGGGGCTAGCAACAGATACGCAGTATTTT.

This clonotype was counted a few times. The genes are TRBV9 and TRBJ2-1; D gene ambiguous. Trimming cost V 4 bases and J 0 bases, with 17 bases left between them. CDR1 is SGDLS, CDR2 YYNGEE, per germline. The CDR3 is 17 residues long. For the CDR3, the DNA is TGTGCCAGCAGCTTACGAGTCAAGCCCGGCTCCTACAATGAGCAGTTCTTC. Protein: CASSLRVKPGSYNEQFF.